This entry is about one T cell receptor beta chain. The antigen is undetermined. The data belong to a study of shared clonotypes between healthy human individuals. Study information: The donor group consisted of a couple of women and a few men, aged 18 to 49. Donors had three CD4 naive, three CD4 memory, two CD8 naive and one CD8 memory plate apiece.

Replicate PCRs from sorted subsets contained approximately 190 ng DNA, which is some 29,000 T cell genomes. Assay: immunoSEQ multiplex PCR; the TCRdb copy retains only in-frame clones and omits some. Altogether about 2.4 million clones are present, approximately 93% being singletons, with the ten largest covering 0.36%. Trimming cost V 6 bases and J 2 bases; bases outside gene matches: 7. Germline lookup yields CDR1 SEHNR and CDR2 FQNEAQ (reference sequence). The CDR3 has 18 amino acids. Study results and limitations: Large depth notwithstanding, sorted-subset sequencing proved incomplete by rarefaction.

This TCR derives from a man in his late teens or twenties in good health. Some clones in this sample may be carry-over from other donors' samples. The sequenced material came from naive CD4+ T cells from PBMCs. The subset denotes: CD45RA+ positively selected. The chain recombines TRBV7-9 with TRBJ2-1, with 16 positions matching TRBD2. CDR3 protein: CASRPGTSGRGAYNEQFF. For the CDR3, the DNA is TGTGCCAGCAGACCCGGGACTAGCGGGAGGGGCGCCTACAATGAGCAGTTCTTC.